This TCR beta chain is drawn from a study of blood T cell repertoires in COVID-19 (dated by TCRdb to 2018 to 2021). Regarding the complete study: Collaborator samples came from the United States, Italy and Spain and covered acute and convalescent phases of COVID-19. Nearly every sample came with metadata listing a de-identified subject ID, COVID-19 status, age in years and sex. Where available, HLA class I and class II types were taken from metadata supplied by the sample provider and were not determined by assay-based typing. The samples were drawn from two sources: the first 160 participants of the ongoing ImmuneRACE study, and 950 to 1,500 subjects contributed by 6 global collaborators. The material from the prospective study consisted of cDNA or gDNA derived from T cells, B-cell-depleted T cells, or PBMCs. The dataset comprised deeply sampled blood TCRbeta repertoires from subjects exposed to, actively infected with, or recovered from COVID-19. The repertoires were released in a freely available public database meant as a resource for research on the immune response to SARS-CoV-2.

With regard to this clone: This receptor's antigen is unknown. Base qualities are missing; no much larger clone stands one base away.

V is reduced by 5 bases and J by 3 bases, leaving a spacing of 13 bases between them. The CDR3 covers 14 residues, taking in both the cysteine and the phenylalanine. Just CDR3 DNA is preserved here, 42 bases in frame from base 1. Reading the germline V gene (reference sequence) gives CDR1 LNHDA and CDR2 SQIVND. TCRbeta CDR3 regions were amplified from genomic DNA by means of the immunoSEQ Assay, a bias-controlled multiplex PCR. The study's own analysis went as follows. The number of nucleated cells in each sample was estimated from the amplification of reference gene primers within the assay. Sequence reads were collapsed and filtered to measure the absolute abundance of every unique TCRbeta CDR3 rearrangement. For each sample, productive Simpson clonality was calculated by taking the square root of Simpson's diversity index across productive rearrangements. TCRdb took over this immuneACCESS table, retaining in-frame rearrangements with V and J assigned. Such tables are incomplete; in checked studies, under half of the missing clones stem from an unresolved V gene, and the remainder is unexplained. For V, J and clone size, that table is used; D and trimming come from the DNA. The sample table shows 200,000 to 250,000 clones, and around four fifths are seen once. Clones ranked in the top ten supply under 3% of the sample.

Each collaborating institution followed its own protocols to collect whole blood in K2EDTA tubes. For TCRbeta analysis, collaborators shipped samples in one of three forms: frozen whole blood, isolated PBMCs, or DNA extracted from either of those sample types. Results and caveats for the whole study, not just this receptor: The amount of clinical and demographic metadata varied by source and participant and was provided uncurated.

The sequenced sample consisted of peripheral blood. The receptor comes from a woman aged 70-85 years with active or convalescent COVID-19. This chain joins TRBV19 to TRBJ2-5; TRBD2 might be the D gene, on 6 matching bases. The CDR3 protein is CASSGGAGKETQYF. The sequence in DNA is TGTGCCAGTAGTGGCGGGGCGGGAAAAGAGACCCAGTACTTC.